Below are 14 T cell receptor beta chains sequenced from a single sample in a study of blood T cell repertoires in COVID-19. Produced via immunoSEQ multiplex PCR; TCRdb's table is partial and in-frame only. Of under 75,000 clones in the sample, around 87% were seen once. Sample: peripheral blood. Source of these receptors: a man in his fifties with acute or convalescent COVID-19.

CDR3 protein: CASTKDGSEAFF. The CDR3 nucleotides are TGTGCCAGTACCAAGGACGGGAGTGAAGCTTTCTTT. This sequence joins TRBV19 and TRBJ1-1; D ambiguous. Trimming left V 7 bases short and J 7 bases short, with 13 bases between. The germline CDR1 and CDR2 sequences are LNHDA and SQIVND (reference sequence). This CDR3 has 12 residues.

The J gene is TRBJ1-2, the V gene TRBV4-1; perhaps TRBD1 as D (6 bases). The CDR3 is made up of 13 amino acids. V lost 3 bases, J lost 8 bases, and 13 bases lay in between. Germline CDR1 reads MGHRA; CDR2 reads YSYEKL. The DNA of the CDR3 is TGCGCCAGCAGCCACCAAAAGGGGGAAGGCTACACCTTC. This encodes CASSHQKGEGYTF.

This clone was seen a handful of times. The chain links TRBV2 to TRBJ2-5; D unclear. Germline CDR1 SNHLY, CDR2 FYNNEI. Trimming removed 5 bases at V and 4 bases at J, with 8 bases between. This CDR3 comprises 12 residues. CDR3 loop: CASSRVAETQYF. The CDR3 DNA follows: TGTGCCAGCAGTCGAGTAGCAGAGACCCAGTACTTC.

The rearrangement uses TRBV11-2 and TRBJ2-3, with 8 bases that match TRBD2. Germline CDR1 and CDR2: SGHAT and FQNNGV. There are 19 residues in the CDR3. V shed 4 bases, J shed 0 bases, and the junction held 15 bases outside the gene matches. CDR3 bases: TGTGCCAGCAGCTCCCGGGGTGGCGGGAGGCTCACTAGCACAGATACGCAGTATTTT. Its protein product is CASSSRGGGRLTSTDTQYF.

J is TRBJ2-1 and V is TRBV5-4, with a weak D call TRBD2 (6 bases). Germline V gene data show CDR1 as SGHNT and CDR2 as YYREEE (reference sequence). V dropped 4 bases and J dropped 5 bases, with 10 bases sitting between them. There are 13 residues in the CDR3. CDR3 residues: CASSHLANNEQFF. CDR3 sequence (DNA): TGTGCCAGCAGCCATCTAGCGAACAATGAGCAGTTCTTC.

The genes are TRBV18 and TRBJ1-2, with 7 nucleotides matching TRBD1. CDR3 length: 14 residues. The V gene's germline CDR1 is KGHSH and CDR2 LQKENI. J gave up 3 bases and V 5 bases, and 6 bases lay outside the gene matches. The DNA for the CDR3 is TGTGCCAGCTCATTCCCCGGGACAGACTATGGCTACACCTTC. This encodes CASSFPGTDYGYTF. Looking up the rest from reference TRBV18 and TRBJ1-2 gives the full variable domain: NAGVMQNPRHLVRRRGQEARLRCSPMKGHSHVYWYRQLPEEGLKFMVYLQKENIIDESGMPKERFSAEFPKEGPSILRIQQVVRGDSAAYFCASSFPGTDYGYTFGSGTRLTVV.

The genes are TRBV28 and TRBJ2-3; D unresolved. CDR1 and CDR2 (germline): MDHEN, SYDVKM. Trimming shortened V by 6 bases and J by 0 bases, and 13 bases separated the two germline ends. The CDR3 loop spans 15 amino acids. The CDR3 bases are TGTGCCAGCAGCGACCTTGGAGTTAGCACAGATACGCAGTATTTT. Translation: CASSDLGVSTDTQYF.

This clone was picked up one time. In DNA form, the CDR3 reads TGTGCCAGCAACCCAAGCGGGAGGGCCCATGAGCAGTTCTTC. The encoded protein is CASNPSGRAHEQFF. This chain joins TRBV27 and TRBJ2-1, with 10 bases identical to TRBD2. CDR1 and CDR2 (germline): MNHEY, SMNVEV (reference sequence). The ends lost 7 bases at V and 8 bases at J; junction bases unmatched: 8. This CDR3 region has 14 residues.

The chain combines TRBV7-9 with TRBJ2-5; unclear D gene. Trimming took off 3 bases at V and 3 bases at J, with 2 bases between the two ends. CDR1 SEHNR and CDR2 FQNEAQ come from the germline V gene (reference sequence). The length of the CDR3 is 11 residues. CDR3 sequence: CASSFKETQYF. CDR3 DNA sequence: TGTGCCAGCAGCTTCAAAGAGACCCAGTACTTC.

The chain couples TRBV19 to TRBJ1-5, with a possible D match to TRBD1 (6 bases). This CDR3 comprises 15 residues. Germline CDR1 and CDR2: LNHDA and SQIVND (reference sequence). V lost 5 bases and J 0 bases, leaving 11 bases between the germline ends. CDR3 bases: TGTGCCAGTAGTTTCGGACAGTTTAGCAATCAGCCCCAGCATTTT. Residues: CASSFGQFSNQPQHF.

V usage is TRBV25-1 and J usage is TRBJ1-6; D perhaps matches TRBD1 (6 bases). With 6 bases removed from V and 9 bases from J, the gap between germline ends came to 12 bases. Looked up from germline, CDR1 is MGHDK and CDR2 is SYGVNS. The CDR3 has 13 amino acids. Here the CDR3 reads CASSWGLGSPLHF. In DNA form, the CDR3 reads TGTGCCAGCAGCTGGGGGCTGGGTTCACCCCTCCACTTT.

The chain links TRBV28 to TRBJ2-5; 8 bases match TRBD2. V dropped 10 bases and J dropped 9; count of bases not matched to a gene: 4. The germline V gene has CDR1 MDHEN and CDR2 SYDVKM. The CDR3 is 10 amino acids. CDR3 protein: CATSGGAQYF. DNA of the CDR3: TGTGCCACTTCGGGAGGGGCCCAGTACTTC.

This rearrangement joins TRBV27 to TRBJ1-2, with D perhaps matching TRBD1 (5 bases). The germline CDR1 and CDR2 sequences are MNHEY and SMNVEV (reference sequence). The germline V and J ends were trimmed by 8 bases and 13 bases, with 26 bases remaining between them. The CDR3 totals 14 residues. The DNA for the CDR3 is TGTGCCAGCGGCTTTGGGCGGGACTACCGAAACTTCACCTTC. This codes for CASGFGRDYRNFTF.

This clone was seen just once. Other DNA sequences in this sample translate to the same CDR3. The CDR3 DNA sequence: TGTGCCAGTAGCGGACAGGGAGGCAATCAGCCCCAGCATTTT. As protein: CASSGQGGNQPQHF. The chain is built from TRBV19 and TRBJ1-5, with 8 positions matching TRBD1. This CDR3 has 14 residues. J gave up 2 bases and V 6 bases, and 3 bases lay outside the gene matches. Germline lookup yields CDR1 LNHDA and CDR2 SQIVND (reference sequence).